The T cell receptor beta chain under discussion was sequenced for a study of tumor-infiltrating lymphocytes in primary liver carcinoma. About the study: Tumor stage was T1-T3 N0M0, and tumor size was 4.2 to 10 cm across.

Total RNA and DNA came together from approximately 20-30 mg of bulk tissue without cell sorting. Each tumor specimen held more than 85% viable tumor cells. The CDR3 runs to 16 residues. Per germline, CDR1 MDHEN and CDR2 SYDVKM. Study-level points and caveats: A significantly higher top-250-clone fraction was recorded for tumors than for blood (p = 0.039).

A primer matching the constant region was used to make TCR beta cDNA from approximately 0.45 ug of total RNA. Three nested multiplex PCR rounds of slightly modified ARM-PCR generated TCR beta libraries. Rounds one and two of PCR, each of 9 to 11 cycles, were primed with TRBV1-TRBV30 forward primers and a C-beta reverse primer. TCRdb fed the multiplex PCR reads into MiXCR, producing one record per CDR3 protein. This sample has some 94,000 distinct CDR3 sequences, with over 55% found just once. Details on this clonotype: The antigen is undetermined. One junction end does not reproduce the germline sequence, and a read error may be involved.

The chain employs TRBV28 and TRBJ2-6, with D maybe TRBD1 (5 bases). Sequencing input: liver tumor tissue from sampling region 5. The subset: tumor region T5, tumor centre. The TCR originated in a woman aged 60-70 years with primary liver carcinoma and hepatitis B virus infection. Here the CDR3 reads CASSSQGIFGANVLTF. As DNA, the CDR3 is TGTGCCAGCAGTTCGCAAGGGATATTTGGGGCCAACGTCCTGACTTTT.